This TCR beta chain was identified in a study of cytomegalovirus exposure and HLA in healthy donors. Findings of the study overall: Cytomegalovirus-associated TCR beta chains were listed, numbering some 180. Rarity marked most TCR sequences, yet some public TCRs occurred in many donors.

The donors were in the roughly 130-subject validation cohort; that cohort was separate from the roughly 730-subject first cohort. Deletions cut 2 bases from V and 2 bases from J, with 13 bases between. The germline V gene encodes CDR1 SQVTM and CDR2 ANQGSEA. The CDR3 is made up of 14 amino acids. A note on this clone: Its matching antigen is unknown.

Measured with immunoSEQ multiplex PCR; TCRdb has only the in-frame clones, and not every one. The data show around 220,000 clones, just over 85% seen once. The sample was PBMCs. This receptor was taken from a woman aged 18 to 35 in good health and CMV-seronegative. V gene TRBV29-1 combines with J gene TRBJ2-7, with a tentative D call TRBD1 (5 bases). The CDR3 is CSVEMDQGPYEQYF. CDR3 nucleotide sequence: TGCAGCGTTGAAATGGATCAGGGTCCCTACGAGCAGTACTTC.